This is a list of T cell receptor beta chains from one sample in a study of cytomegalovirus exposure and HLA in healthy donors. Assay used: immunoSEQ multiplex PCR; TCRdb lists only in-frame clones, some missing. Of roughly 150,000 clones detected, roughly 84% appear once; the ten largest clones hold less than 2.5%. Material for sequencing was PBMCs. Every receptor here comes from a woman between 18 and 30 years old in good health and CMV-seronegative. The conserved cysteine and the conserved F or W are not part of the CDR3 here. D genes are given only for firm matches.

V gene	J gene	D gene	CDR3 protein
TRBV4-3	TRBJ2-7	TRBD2	ASSHVSGGPAYEQY
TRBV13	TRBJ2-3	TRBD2	ASSQTSGGDTDTQY
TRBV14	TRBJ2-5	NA	ASSQEALPGETQY
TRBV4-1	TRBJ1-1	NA	ASSRLTGVEAF
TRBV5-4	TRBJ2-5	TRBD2	ASSQTSGGGAETQY
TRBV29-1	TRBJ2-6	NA	STFSASSGANVLT
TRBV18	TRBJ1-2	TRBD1	ASSPGTGPYGYT
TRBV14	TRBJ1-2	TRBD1	ASSHPPRGLGYT
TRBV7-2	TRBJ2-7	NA	ASSLVHGLYEQY
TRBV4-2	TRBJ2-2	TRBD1	ASSQELLGGRAGELF
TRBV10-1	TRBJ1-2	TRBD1	ASSAAKDRFKYGYT
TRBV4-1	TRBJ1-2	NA	ASSQGSRTHDYGYT
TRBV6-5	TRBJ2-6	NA	ASSYRGFPGANVLT
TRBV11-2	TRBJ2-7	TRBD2	ASSLTTSGGYEQY
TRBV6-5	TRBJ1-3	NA	ASRPTGSGGNTIY
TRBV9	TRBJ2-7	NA	ASSVARGGKRNEQY
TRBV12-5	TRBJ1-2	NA	ASGFSGSYGYT
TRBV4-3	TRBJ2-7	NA	ASSQDADYEQY
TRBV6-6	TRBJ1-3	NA	ASSYPAVATGNTIY
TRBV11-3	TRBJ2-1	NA	ASSLDGHNNEQF
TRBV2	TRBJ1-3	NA	ASSVAGSSGNTIY
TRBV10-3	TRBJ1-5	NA	AIGGQGGNQPQH
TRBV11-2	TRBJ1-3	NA	ASSFVGGAAGNTIY
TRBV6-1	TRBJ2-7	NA	ASRRQADTYEQY
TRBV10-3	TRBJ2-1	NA	AITADRSYNEQF
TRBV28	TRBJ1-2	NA	ATSTELSNYGYT
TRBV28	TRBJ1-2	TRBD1	ASYPTGVYGYT
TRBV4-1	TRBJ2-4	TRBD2	ASGGDKNIQY
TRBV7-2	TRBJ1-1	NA	ASSSPGNMNTEAF
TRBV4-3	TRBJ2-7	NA	ASSQVVSYEQY
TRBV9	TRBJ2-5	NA	ASSVVPGETQY
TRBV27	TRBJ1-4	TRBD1	ASSSTGGDNEKLF
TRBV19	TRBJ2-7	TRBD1	ASSIGTGEDEQY
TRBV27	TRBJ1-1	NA	ASRSPGENTEAF
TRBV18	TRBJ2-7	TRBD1	ASSPPQRTGEVLSYEQY
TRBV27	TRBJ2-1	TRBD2	ASIERGGTYNEQF
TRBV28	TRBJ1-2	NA	ASGWGTNYGYT
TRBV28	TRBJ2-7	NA	ASSYYAYEQY
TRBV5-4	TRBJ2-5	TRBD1	ASSFRQGQETQY
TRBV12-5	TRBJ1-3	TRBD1	ASGSGEGANGNTIY
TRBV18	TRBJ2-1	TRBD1	ASSPPVWDSSYNEQF
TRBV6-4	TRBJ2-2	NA	ASSPGSGSGTGELF